The TCR beta chain described here comes from a study of OX40 agonist ivuxolimab in advanced cancers. Only in-frame clones appear in the TCRdb table, and some are missing; sequencing was by immunoSEQ multiplex PCR. This table holds around 39,000 clones, approximately 79% found once. Looked up from germline, CDR1 is MNHEY and CDR2 is SVGAGI. The CDR3 length is 13 residues. V dropped 2 bases and J dropped 0 bases, with 5 bases sitting between them. The specimen was CD4+ or CD8+ T cells sorted from blood, collected in a trial of the OX40 agonist ivuxolimab. The chain carries TRBV6-5 and TRBJ2-7; D call uncertain. This TCR was sampled from an adult with an advanced solid tumor such as melanoma, head and neck, liver or kidney cancer. CDR3 in amino acids: CASSYRASYEQYF. The DNA of the CDR3 is TGTGCCAGCAGTTACAGAGCCTCCTACGAGCAGTACTTC.